This T cell receptor (beta chain) emerged from a study of CD8 T cells in Susac syndrome. The V end was cut by 4 bases, the J end by 13 bases, with 5 bases between. The CDR3 is made up of 8 amino acids. Germline V gene lookup returns CDR1 SGHKS and CDR2 YYEKEE (reference sequence). Random hexamers were used to reverse transcribe roughly 0.45 to 1 ug of RNA. Multiplex immunoSEQ PCR targeted 54 Vbeta and 13 Jbeta TCR beta segments. In TCRdb, the immunoSEQ multiplex PCR reads were re-called with MiXCR into one record per CDR3 protein. Of 250,000 to 300,000 distinct CDR3 sequences listed, 80% to 90% are singletons. Sequencing of TCR beta was undertaken in CD8+ and CD4+ T cells derived from blood. In the multiple sclerosis control group, patients were treatment-naive and had stable or active relapsing-remitting disease.

The rearrangement links TRBV5-5 to TRBJ2-5, with unresolved D. The receptor comes from a human donor with multiple sclerosis. The material sequenced was CD8+ T cells from PBMCs. CDR3 sequence reads: CASSPGYF. CDR3 coding DNA: TGTGCCAGCAGCCCTGGGTACTTC.